The 4 T cell receptor beta chains in this list originate from one sample, sequenced in a study of cytomegalovirus exposure and HLA in healthy donors. PCR amplification relied on 60 Vbeta primers (plus 13 Jbeta primers). Profiling relied on immunoSEQ multiplex PCR, and the TCRdb table lists in-frame clones only, not all of them. The repertoire consists of 160,000 or so clones, with 60% to 80% occurring once and the leading ten covering approximately 1.3%. Input material: PBMCs. The receptors come from a man in his sixties in good health and CMV-seronegative.

This clone came up once. The chain combines TRBV5-6 with TRBJ2-2, with a possible D match to TRBD2 (7 bases). From germline, CDR1 is SGHDT and CDR2 YYEEEE. The CDR3 runs 15 residues. V lost 6 bases and J lost 4, with 16 bases in between. The CDR3 nucleotides read TGTGCCAGCACCTGGTCGCGGGGGCTCACCGGGGAGCTGTTTTTT. Translation: CASTWSRGLTGELFF.

This clone was seen a handful of times. V and J are TRBV28 and TRBJ2-7; 9 bases map to TRBD2. This CDR3 is 14 amino acids long. Germline V gives CDR1 MDHEN, CDR2 SYDVKM. Trimming removed 9 bases from V and 6 bases from J; junction bases left unmatched: 12. The CDR3, as DNA: TGTGCCAGTAGGGTAGCGGGAGACGCCGGCGAGCAGTACTTC. This gives the protein CASRVAGDAGEQYF.

The chain recombines TRBV5-6 with TRBJ2-1, with 7 bases identical to TRBD2. With 3 bases clipped from V and 8 bases from J, the junction kept 14 bases outside the gene matches. The CDR3 loop spans 16 amino acids. Looked up from germline, CDR1 is SGHDT and CDR2 is YYEEEE. The CDR3 loop is CASSWRASGMRDEQFF. CDR3 DNA: TGTGCCAGCAGCTGGAGAGCAAGCGGGATGCGCGATGAGCAGTTCTTC. Combining the CDR3 with reference TRBV5-6 and TRBJ2-1 gives the whole variable domain DAGVTQSPTHLIKTRGQQVTLRCSPKSGHDTVSWYQQALGQGPQFIFQYYEEEERQRGNFPDRFSGHQFPNYSSELNVNALLLGDSALYLCASSWRASGMRDEQFFGPGTRLTVL.

V is TRBV19 and J is TRBJ2-1; TRBD1 aligns across 10 bases. V was clipped by 8 bases and J by 5 bases; unmatched bases: 6. The CDR3 totals 14 residues. Germline V CDR1 and CDR2: LNHDA, SQIVND (reference sequence). The CDR3 region is CASAGTGDHNEQFF. As DNA, the CDR3 is TGTGCCAGTGCCGGGACAGGGGATCACAATGAGCAGTTCTTC.